The clone carrying this T cell receptor (beta chain) was detected once. Its antigen is unidentified. This specimen belongs to a study of T cell responses to AZD1222 COVID-19 vaccine. Study-wide findings and caveats: Mostly white British, mostly female donors; authors suggested clonal diversity may be underestimated. Close to half of all spike-specific TCRs reportedly target regions of the variants that are unmutated. Elevations in Spike-specific TCR breadth and depth followed administration of two AZD1222 doses. Among AZD1222 vaccinees, only five to seven were seropositive at baseline.

Data came from immunoSEQ multiplex PCR; TCRdb stores just in-frame clones and leaves some out. The profile shows roughly 120,000 clones, approximately 85% of them singletons. The CDR3 totals 13 residues. The chain joins TRBV7-5 to TRBJ1-5. TRBV7-5 constitutes a pseudogene. Sequences were derived from peripheral blood, sampled on day 0 of AZD1222 vaccination. This receptor was taken from an adult in good health. The CDR3 DNA follows: TGTGCCAGAAGCAGAGGACCGCGGCAGCCCCAGCATTTT. Translating it yields CARSRGPRQPQHF.